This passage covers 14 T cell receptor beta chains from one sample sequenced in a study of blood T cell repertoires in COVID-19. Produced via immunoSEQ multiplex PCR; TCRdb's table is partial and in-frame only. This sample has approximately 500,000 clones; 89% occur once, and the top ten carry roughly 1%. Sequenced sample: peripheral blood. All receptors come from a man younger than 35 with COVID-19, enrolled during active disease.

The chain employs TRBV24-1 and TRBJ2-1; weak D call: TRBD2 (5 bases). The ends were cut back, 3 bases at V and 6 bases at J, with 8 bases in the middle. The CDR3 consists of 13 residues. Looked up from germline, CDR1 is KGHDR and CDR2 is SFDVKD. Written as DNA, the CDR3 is TGTGCCACCAGTGATCCGGGAAGCAATGAGCAGTTCTTC. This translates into CATSDPGSNEQFF.

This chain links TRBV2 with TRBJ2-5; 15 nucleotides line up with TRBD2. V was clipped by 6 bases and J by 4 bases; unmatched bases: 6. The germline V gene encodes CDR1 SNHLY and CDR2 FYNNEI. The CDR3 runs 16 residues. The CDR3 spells CASSPRTSGGGETQYF. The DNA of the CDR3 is TGTGCCAGCAGCCCTCGGACTAGCGGGGGGGGAGAGACCCAGTACTTC.

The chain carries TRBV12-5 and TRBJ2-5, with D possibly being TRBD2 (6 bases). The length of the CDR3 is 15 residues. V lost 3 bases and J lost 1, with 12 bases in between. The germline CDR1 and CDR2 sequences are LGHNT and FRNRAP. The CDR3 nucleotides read TGTGCTAGTGGTTTCCCCCTGACTAGCCAAGAGACCCAGTACTTC. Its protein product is CASGFPLTSQETQYF.

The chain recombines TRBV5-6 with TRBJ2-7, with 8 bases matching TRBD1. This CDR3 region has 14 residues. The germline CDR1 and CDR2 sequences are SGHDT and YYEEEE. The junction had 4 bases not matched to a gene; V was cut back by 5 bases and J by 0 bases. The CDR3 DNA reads TGTGCCAGCAGGCTTGGACAGGGCTCCTACGAGCAGTACTTC. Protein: CASRLGQGSYEQYF.

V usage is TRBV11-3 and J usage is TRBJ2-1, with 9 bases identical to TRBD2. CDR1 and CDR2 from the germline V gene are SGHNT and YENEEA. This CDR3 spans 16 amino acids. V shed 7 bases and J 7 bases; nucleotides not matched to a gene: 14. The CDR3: CASTSSPAGGENEQFF. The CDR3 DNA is TGTGCCAGCACCTCATCCCCAGCGGGAGGTGAGAATGAGCAGTTCTTC.

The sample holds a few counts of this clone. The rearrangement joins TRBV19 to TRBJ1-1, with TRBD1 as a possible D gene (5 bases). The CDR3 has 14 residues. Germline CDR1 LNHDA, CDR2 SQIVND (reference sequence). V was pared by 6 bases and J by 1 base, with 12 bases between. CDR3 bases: TGTGCCAGTAGAGATCAGGGCTGGAACACTGAAGCTTTCTTT. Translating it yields CASRDQGWNTEAFF.

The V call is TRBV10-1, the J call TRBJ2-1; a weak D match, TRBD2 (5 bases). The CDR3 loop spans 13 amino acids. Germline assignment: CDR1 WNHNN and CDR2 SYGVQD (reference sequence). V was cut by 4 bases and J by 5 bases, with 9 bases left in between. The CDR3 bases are TGCGCCAGCAGTGTTAGGAGGAACAATGAGCAGTTCTTC. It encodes CASSVRRNNEQFF.

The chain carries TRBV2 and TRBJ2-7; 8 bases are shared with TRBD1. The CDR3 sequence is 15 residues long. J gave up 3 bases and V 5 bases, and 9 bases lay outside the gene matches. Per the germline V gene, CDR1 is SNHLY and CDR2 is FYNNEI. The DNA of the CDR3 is TGTGCCAGCAGTAAGGAAGGGACAGGCAACTACGAGCAGTACTTC. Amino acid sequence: CASSKEGTGNYEQYF.

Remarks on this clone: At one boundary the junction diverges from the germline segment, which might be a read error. Written as DNA, the CDR3 is TGTGCCAGCACCATCCCCGGGACACCGTTACATTTT. As protein: CASTIPGTPLHF. The chain combines TRBV12-3 or TRBV12-4 with TRBJ2-3; D is perhaps TRBD1 (6 bases). The CDR3 is made up of 12 amino acids.

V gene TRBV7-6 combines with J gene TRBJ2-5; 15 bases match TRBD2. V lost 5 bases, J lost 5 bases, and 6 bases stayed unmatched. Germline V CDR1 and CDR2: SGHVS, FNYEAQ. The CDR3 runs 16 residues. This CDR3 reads CASSPTGTSGRETQYF. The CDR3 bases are TGTGCCAGCAGCCCAACCGGGACTAGCGGGAGGGAGACCCAGTACTTC.

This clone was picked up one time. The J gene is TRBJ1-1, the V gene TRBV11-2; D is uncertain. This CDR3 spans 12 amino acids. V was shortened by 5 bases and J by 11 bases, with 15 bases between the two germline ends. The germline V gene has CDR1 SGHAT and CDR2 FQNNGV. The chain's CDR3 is CASSPQEVYAFF. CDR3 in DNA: TGTGCCAGCAGCCCGCAAGAGGTTTATGCTTTCTTT.

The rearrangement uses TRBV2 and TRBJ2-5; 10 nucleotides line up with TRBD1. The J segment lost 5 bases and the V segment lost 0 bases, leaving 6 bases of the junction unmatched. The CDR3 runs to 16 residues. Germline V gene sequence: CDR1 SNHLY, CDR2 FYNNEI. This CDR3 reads CASSEAKGQGLETQYF. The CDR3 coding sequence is TGTGCCAGCAGTGAAGCTAAGGGACAGGGGCTGGAGACCCAGTACTTC.

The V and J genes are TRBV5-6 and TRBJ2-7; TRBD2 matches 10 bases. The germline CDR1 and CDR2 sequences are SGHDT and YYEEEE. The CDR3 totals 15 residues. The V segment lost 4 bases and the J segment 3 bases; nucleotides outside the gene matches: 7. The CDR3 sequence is CASSINGLADYEQYF. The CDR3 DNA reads TGTGCCAGCAGCATAAATGGACTAGCGGACTACGAGCAGTACTTC.

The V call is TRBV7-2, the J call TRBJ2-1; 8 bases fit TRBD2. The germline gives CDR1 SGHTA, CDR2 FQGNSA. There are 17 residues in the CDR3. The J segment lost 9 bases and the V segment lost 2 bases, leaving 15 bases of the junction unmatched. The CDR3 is CASSLKKRERPPPEQFF. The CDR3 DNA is TGTGCCAGCAGCTTAAAGAAGCGGGAGCGACCCCCCCCTGAGCAGTTCTTC.